Reported below is one TCR beta chain. As yet, its antigen is unknown. Exposure to brentuximab vedotin varied, and each patient had relapsed following autologous stem cell transplantation. This CDR3 is built from 16 residues. From germline, CDR1 is SGHKS and CDR2 YYEKEE (reference sequence). The junction had 16 bases not matched to a gene; V was cut back by 5 bases and J by 6 bases. This sample stems from a study of PD-1 blockade in classical Hodgkin lymphoma. Study conclusions and caveats: Individuals initiating nivolumab under 1 year after ASCT were excluded.

Method: immunoSEQ multiplex PCR; TCRdb's copy keeps in-frame clones and lacks some. The data show approximately 11,000 clones, approximately 80% seen once. The clonotype comes from a human donor with classical Hodgkin lymphoma. The sequencing used peripheral blood mononuclear cells (PBMCs), collected before the second cycle of nivolumab. The rearrangement links TRBV5-5 to TRBJ2-7, with TRBD1 identical over 8 bases. The CDR3 here is CASSTPPGTGRLEQYF. CDR3 DNA sequence: TGTGCCAGCAGTACCCCCCCTGGGACAGGCCGTCTCGAGCAGTACTTC.